The clone carrying this T cell receptor (beta chain) has a handful of counts. CDR1 is SNHLY and CDR2 is FYNNEI in the germline V gene. The CDR3 covers 16 residues. V shed 7 bases, J shed 6 bases, and the junction held 14 bases outside the gene matches. This sample was taken from a study of blood T cell repertoires in COVID-19. As for the study in general: Acute and convalescent COVID-19 samples came from the United States, Italy and Spain. PBMCs, B-cell-depleted T cells, or T cells were the source of the cDNA or gDNA that made up the material.

Per the authors' pipeline: How many nucleated cells were present was estimated from reference gene primer amplification. Assay: immunoSEQ multiplex PCR; the TCRdb copy retains only in-frame clones and omits some. That table gives V, J and clone size, and the DNA gave D and trimming. The repertoire has over 100,000 clones, under 90% of them found once; the top ten carry over 7.5%. The chain joins TRBV2 to TRBJ2-1, with 8 bases aligning to TRBD2. This sequence was found in a woman between 55 and 75 years old with active or convalescent COVID-19. Sequenced input: peripheral blood. For the CDR3, the DNA is TGTGCCAGCATCCTTCCCTCGGGGGGGCGGGCCAATGAGCAGTTCTTC. Protein product: CASILPSGGRANEQFF. Based on the CDR3 plus reference TRBV2 and TRBJ2-1, the full variable domain is EPEVTQTPSHQVTQMGQEVILRCVPISNHLYFYWYRQILGQKVEFLVSFYNNEISEKSEIFDDQFSVERPDGSNFTLKIRSTKLEDSAMYFCASILPSGGRANEQFFGPGTRLTVL.